The 21 T cell receptor beta chains given below trace back to one sample, sequenced in a study of spatial heterogeneity in lung cancer. One entry per CDR3 protein results from TCRdb running MiXCR on the 5' RACE reads. The table lists tens of thousands of distinct CDR3 sequences, more than 10% of them singletons. Described time point: sample taken at primary tumor resection. Unsorted samples of tumor, nontumor lung or frozen PBMC had their whole RNA sequenced. The starting material was PBMCs, obtained at surgery. Receptor source: a male donor with early-stage non-small cell lung cancer.

V gene TRBV6-6 combines with J gene TRBJ1-1; D is unresolved. This CDR3 region has 12 residues. Looked up from germline, CDR1 is MNHNY and CDR2 is SVGAGI (reference sequence). V was trimmed by 10 bases and J by 4 bases, leaving 13 bases between them. CDR3 loop: CATNSMGTEAFF. In nucleotides, the CDR3 is TGTGCCACTAACAGCATGGGCACTGAAGCTTTCTTT.

The V gene is TRBV3-1, the J gene TRBJ1-3, with D unresolved. The length of the CDR3 is 14 residues. Trimming stripped 3 bases from V and 9 bases from J, with 15 bases between. CDR1 and CDR2 (germline): LGHDT, YNNKEL (reference sequence). DNA of the CDR3: TGTGCCAGCAGCCAGGAAACCCTGAAAGGCACCATATATTTT. Translated: CASSQETLKGTIYF.

This clonotype was counted many times. The chain links TRBV3-1 to TRBJ2-7, with D hard to call. The V gene's germline CDR1 is LGHDT and CDR2 YNNKEL (reference sequence). V was cut by 1 base and J by 2 bases, with 3 bases left in between. This CDR3 has 12 residues. CDR3 region: CASSQGPYEQYF. CDR3 in DNA: TGTGCCAGCAGCCAAGGCCCCTACGAGCAGTACTTC.

This clonotype was detected many times. This rearrangement joins TRBV7-2 to TRBJ2-6; no firm D call. CDR1 and CDR2 from the germline V gene are SGHTA and FQGNSA. This CDR3 comprises 15 residues. The germline V and J ends were trimmed by 3 bases and 3 bases, with 9 bases remaining between them. The CDR3 DNA reads TGTGCCAGCAGCTTTATTGCCCTTGGGGCCAACGTCCTGACTTTC. Amino acids: CASSFIALGANVLTF.

This clonotype was recorded at least ten times. The chain carries TRBV7-9 and TRBJ1-5; no definite D call. CDR3 length equals 14 residues. V was shortened by 4 bases and J by 2 bases, with 9 bases between the two germline ends. Germline assignment: CDR1 SEHNR and CDR2 FQNEAQ (reference sequence). The CDR3 is CASSSGSGNQPQHF. Written as DNA, the CDR3 is TGTGCCAGCAGCTCCGGGTCGGGCAATCAGCCCCAGCATTTT.

This clonotype has ten or more counts. V is TRBV9 and J is TRBJ2-1, with D perhaps assigned TRBD1 or TRBD2 (5 bases each). This CDR3 is built from 15 residues. Trimming removed 0 bases from V and 3 bases from J, with 10 bases in between. The germline V gene encodes CDR1 SGDLS and CDR2 YYNGEE. CDR3 sequence (DNA): TGTGCCAGCAGCGTAGAGGGGAGACGCTACAATGAGCAGTTCTTC. This translates into CASSVEGRRYNEQFF.

This clonotype has more than one count but fewer than ten. V and J are TRBV6-1 and TRBJ1-3; no firm D call. V was shortened by 4 bases and J by 2 bases, with 9 bases between the two germline ends. Germline V gene data show CDR1 as MNHNS and CDR2 as SASEGT. The CDR3 has 14 amino acids. CDR3 in amino acids: CASSVGLTGNTIYF. Here the CDR3 DNA reads TGTGCCAGCAGTGTTGGACTGACTGGAAACACCATATATTTT.

The genes are TRBV20-1 and TRBJ2-7, with TRBD1 matching 8 bases. This CDR3 comprises 13 residues. CDR1 is DFQATT and CDR2 is SNEGSKA in the germline V gene (reference sequence). V lost 3 bases, J lost 5 bases, and 6 bases stayed unmatched. The CDR3 nucleotides are TGCAGTGCTAGGGGACAGGCCTTGAACGAGCAGTACTTC. Residues: CSARGQALNEQYF.

This clonotype came up many times. This sequence joins TRBV5-6 and TRBJ2-1; TRBD1 matches 7 bases. Germline trimming cut 3 bases from V and 6 bases from J; bases unmatched to any gene: 3. The CDR3 consists of 13 residues. Germline-derived CDR1 and CDR2 are SGHDT and YYEEEE. The CDR3 sequence is CASSSGTVNEQFF. The DNA of the CDR3 is TGTGCCAGCAGCTCTGGGACAGTCAATGAGCAGTTCTTC.

In nucleotides, the CDR3 is TGTGCCAGCAGCTCAAGGACCTCTGGGGCCAACGTCCTGACTTTC. Residues: CASSSRTSGANVLTF. This chain connects TRBV7-9 to TRBJ2-6; D not resolved. Germline CDR1 is SEHNR and CDR2 is FQNEAQ (reference sequence). The CDR3 sequence is 15 residues long. V dropped 4 bases and J dropped 0 bases, with 7 bases sitting between them.

This clonotype showed up just a few times. The chain joins TRBV10-2 to TRBJ2-1; D may be TRBD2 (6 bases). CDR1 is WSHSY and CDR2 is SAAADI in the germline V gene. V lost 0 bases, J lost 0 bases, and 9 bases lay in between. CDR3 length equals 16 residues. CDR3 bases: TGCGCCAGCAGTGAGTCGGGGAGGAGCTCCTACAATGAGCAGTTCTTC. This sequence encodes CASSESGRSSYNEQFF.

This clonotype was counted only a few times. The chain uses TRBV18 and TRBJ1-1, with D possibly matching TRBD1 (5 bases). Germline-derived CDR1 and CDR2 are KGHSH and LQKENI. Between the trimmed V and J ends, which lost 6 bases and 4 bases, there was a span of 15 bases. The CDR3 length is 14 residues. CDR3 residues: CASSLDGGSTEAFF. The CDR3 DNA follows: TGTGCCAGCTCCCTCGACGGGGGAAGCACTGAAGCTTTCTTT.

This sequence joins TRBV27 and TRBJ1-4; D remains unclear. The CDR3 contains 14 residues. The V end lost 4 bases, the J end lost 6 bases, and 12 bases lay between the germline ends. The germline V gene has CDR1 MNHEY and CDR2 SMNVEV (reference sequence). The CDR3 DNA is TGTGCCAGCAGTTCCTCGGGGTGGGATGAAAAACTGTTTTTT. It translates to CASSSSGWDEKLFF.

This clonotype was seen repeatedly, ten times or more. This chain links TRBV7-2 with TRBJ1-5; D might be TRBD1 (5 bases). Germline V gene data show CDR1 as SGHTA and CDR2 as FQGNSA. There are 13 residues in the CDR3. V lost 3 bases to trimming and J lost 6 bases, with 9 bases between them. The CDR3 bases are TGTGCCAGCAGCTTTTCCGGGGGTCAGCCCCAGCATTTT. Its protein is CASSFSGGQPQHF. Combining the CDR3 with reference TRBV7-2 and TRBJ1-5 gives the whole variable domain GAGVSQSPSNKVTEKGKDVELRCDPISGHTALYWYRQSLGQGLEFLIYFQGNSAPDKSGLPSDRFSAERTGGSVSTLTIQRTQQEDSAVYLCASSFSGGQPQHFGDGTRLSIL.

This clonotype has a count of ten or more. CDR3 bases: TGTGCCAGCAGTGCGGGACAAGTTTTTAGTTCACCCCTCCACTTT. This codes for CASSAGQVFSSPLHF. This rearrangement joins TRBV27 to TRBJ1-6, with D tentatively TRBD1 (6 bases). Trimming stripped 5 bases from V and 9 bases from J, with 17 bases between. Germline CDR1 is MNHEY and CDR2 is SMNVEV (reference sequence). CDR3 length: 15 amino acids.

This clonotype was recorded at least ten times. The chain links TRBV2 to TRBJ1-2; the match to TRBD1 covers 8 bases. J lost 0 bases, V lost 0 bases, and 6 bases had no gene match. The germline CDR1 and CDR2 sequences are SNHLY and FYNNEI. The CDR3 sequence is 17 residues long. This CDR3 is CASSEAKAGGSNYGYTF. The CDR3 DNA sequence: TGTGCCAGCAGTGAAGCGAAGGCAGGGGGCTCTAACTATGGCTACACCTTC.

This clonotype was seen ten or more times. CDR3 DNA sequence: TGTGCCAGCAGCTCCCCGGGGGTTAAGGGTGAGCAGTTCTTC. Amino acids: CASSSPGVKGEQFF. The V gene is TRBV11-3, the J gene TRBJ2-1; D may be TRBD2 (6 bases). Trimming took off 4 bases at V and 9 bases at J, with 16 bases between the two ends. Germline-derived CDR1 and CDR2 are SGHNT and YENEEA. The CDR3 runs 14 residues.

This clonotype was counted between two and nine times. The CDR3 is CASSEVGHEQYF. The CDR3 region has the DNA TGTGCCAGCAGTGAGGTTGGCCACGAGCAGTACTTC. V gene TRBV6-1 combines with J gene TRBJ2-7; no clear D. Trimming pared 3 bases from V and 5 bases from J, leaving 8 bases between. CDR1 and CDR2 (germline): MNHNS, SASEGT. The length of the CDR3 is 12 residues.

The sample holds a few counts of this clonotype. The chain combines TRBV5-4 with TRBJ2-7; D unresolved. Trimming removed 2 bases at V and 3 bases at J, with 6 bases between. In germline, CDR1 is SGHNT, CDR2 YYREEE (reference sequence). This CDR3 comprises 12 residues. The CDR3 spells CASSFGIYEQYF. The CDR3 DNA is TGTGCCAGCAGCTTTGGAATCTACGAGCAGTACTTC.

In this sample, this clonotype turned up a few times. CDR3 sequence: CASSLAWTDTQYF. The CDR3 coding sequence is TGTGCCAGCAGCCTGGCTTGGACAGATACGCAGTATTTT. V gene TRBV7-2 combines with J gene TRBJ2-3; the D is unclear. V was clipped by 5 bases and J by 3 bases, with 9 bases between them. Germline CDR1 and CDR2: SGHTA and FQGNSA. The CDR3 extends over 13 amino acids.

The rearrangement links TRBV2 to TRBJ1-5; tentatively, D is TRBD1 (6 bases). V was cut by 7 bases and J by 4 bases, with 17 bases left in between. Germline V gives CDR1 SNHLY, CDR2 FYNNEI. CDR3 size: 15 residues. CDR3 sequence reads: CASKGTWDGNQPQHF. The CDR3 nucleotides read TGTGCCAGCAAAGGGACATGGGACGGAAATCAGCCCCAGCATTTT.